This TCR beta chain was sequenced in a study of blood T cell repertoires in COVID-19. Study information: T cells, B-cell-depleted T cells, or PBMCs provided the cDNA or gDNA that served as material.

The CDR3 covers 17 residues. Germline V CDR1 and CDR2: ENHRY, SYGVKD. With V trimmed by 8 bases and J by 8 bases, 23 bases remained unmatched. Original processing methods: Quantification of nucleated cells was approximated via reference gene primer amplification. Clones were read by immunoSEQ multiplex PCR, and TCRdb kept only the in-frame ones, dropping some. That table supplies the V and J calls and clone size; D and trimming were determined from the DNA. The sample yields approximately 110,000 clones, less than 85% seen once. The sample comprised peripheral blood. The chain combines TRBV10-3 with TRBJ1-2; 7 bases match TRBD1. The TCR comes from a human donor in a cohort sampled during active COVID-19. The CDR3 region has the DNA TGTGCCATCTTCTCTACCGACAGGGCAACCACCTCTGGCGGCTACACCTTC. This encodes CAIFSTDRATTSGGYTF.